This T cell receptor (beta chain) is drawn from a study of cytomegalovirus exposure and HLA in healthy donors. A multiplex PCR was run with 60 Vbeta primers and 13 Jbeta primers. TCRdb keeps only in-frame clones here, not all; method: immunoSEQ multiplex PCR. The table records around 190,000 clones, 79% of them present only once. Trimming took 4 bases from V and 10 from J; bases not matched to a gene: 12. This CDR3 comprises 14 residues. Per the germline V gene, CDR1 is SGHNT and CDR2 is YYREEE (reference sequence). The V and J genes are TRBV5-4 and TRBJ1-1; 8 bases agree with TRBD1. The specimen was PBMCs. The receptor was isolated from a woman between 25 and 40 years old in good health and CMV-seropositive. CDR3 loop: CASSHGQGGSGAFF. The DNA for the CDR3 is TGTGCCAGCAGCCACGGACAGGGTGGGTCGGGAGCTTTCTTT.